This paragraph reports one T cell receptor beta chain. This record belongs to a study of blood T cell repertoires in COVID-19. Study in general: PBMCs, B-cell-depleted T cells, or T cells provided the cDNA or gDNA that made up the material.

Here immunoSEQ multiplex PCR was the method, and the copy in TCRdb shows in-frame clones only, minus some. The table lists approximately 160,000 clones, approximately 85% of them singletons. The sequenced sample was peripheral blood. This clonotype was sampled from a man aged 55 to 69 who had recovered from COVID-19.

Here the CDR3 reads CSVVARSGEQYF. CDR3 nucleotides: TGCAGCGTTGTCGCCAGGTCGGGGGAGCAGTACTTC. V usage is TRBV29-1 and J usage is TRBJ2-7, with D possibly being TRBD2 (5 bases). The V gene lost 4 bases and the J gene lost 7 bases, with 14 bases spanning the gap. This CDR3 has 12 amino acids. Germline V lookup: CDR1 SQVTM, CDR2 ANQGSEA.